Following are 20 T cell receptor beta chains from one sample sequenced in a study of a mutant IDH1 vaccine in newly diagnosed glioma. TCRdb keeps only in-frame clones here, not all; method: immunoSEQ multiplex PCR. The sample includes approximately 31,000 clones, 80% to 85% of them seen just once. The time point: week 47, end of study. Alongside topical imiquimod, each dose of vaccine comprised 300 ug of mutant IDH1 20-mer peptide. The antigens for these receptors are not known. The sequences come from PBMCs, collected from a glioma patient whose treatment included an IDH1 peptide vaccine. These receptors were collected from a young man with glioma.

This clone was found a few times. The V and J genes are TRBV29-1 and TRBJ1-1; D is ambiguous. The CDR3 has 12 residues. Trimming removed 3 bases from V and 6 bases from J, with 11 bases in between. Germline CDR1 SQVTM, CDR2 ANQGSEA. The CDR3 DNA sequence: TGCAGCGTTGAGGCAGGATCGGCTGAAGCTTTCTTT. This encodes CSVEAGSAEAFF.

This chain links TRBV5-1 with TRBJ2-7; no clear D gene. Germline CDR1 is SGHRS and CDR2 is YFSETQ. Trimming pared 0 bases from V and 3 bases from J, leaving 19 bases between. The CDR3 has 17 amino acids. DNA for the CDR3: TGCGCCAGCAGCTTGGTTGGGGTGACCTTGGGTGTCTACGAGCAGTACTTC. Amino acid sequence: CASSLVGVTLGVYEQYF. Full variable domain (rest looked up from reference TRBV5-1 and TRBJ2-7): KAGVTQTPRYLIKTRGQQVTLSCSPISGHRSVSWYQQTPGQGLQFLFEYFSETQRNKGNFPGRFSGRQFSNSRSEMNVSTLELGDSALYLCASSLVGVTLGVYEQYFGPGTRLTVT.

The chain combines TRBV7-8 with TRBJ1-2; perhaps TRBD1 as D (6 bases). Germline lookup yields CDR1 SGHVS and CDR2 FQNEAQ. V shed 4 bases and J shed 2 bases, with 11 bases lying between them. The CDR3 is 14 amino acids. CDR3 region: CASSSTGTNYGYTF. The DNA for the CDR3 is TGTGCCAGCAGCTCAACCGGGACAAACTATGGCTACACCTTC.

The chain links TRBV29-1 to TRBJ1-2; D gene uncertain. CDR3 length: 15 amino acids. CDR1 and CDR2 (germline): SQVTM, ANQGSEA. V was shortened by 5 bases and J by 1 base, with 17 bases between the two germline ends. The CDR3 coding sequence is TGCAGCGTTCTCAACCCCGGGTCCTTTAACTATGGCTACACCTTC. Encoded protein: CSVLNPGSFNYGYTF.

The chain recombines TRBV19 with TRBJ2-6, with a weak D call TRBD1 (6 bases). This CDR3 has 15 residues. Germline loops: CDR1 LNHDA, CDR2 SQIVND (reference sequence). With 4 bases removed from V and 5 bases from J, the gap between germline ends came to 12 bases. This CDR3 reads CASSSSGARANVLTF. CDR3 DNA sequence: TGTGCCAGTAGTAGCTCAGGGGCTAGGGCCAACGTCCTGACTTTC. The whole variable domain, filled in from reference TRBV19 and TRBJ2-6, reads DGGITQSPKYLFRKEGQNVTLSCEQNLNHDAMYWYRQDPGQGLRLIYYSQIVNDFQKGDIAEGYSVSREKKESFPLTVTSAQKNPTAFYLCASSSSGARANVLTFGAGSRLTVL.

This clone showed up just a few times. V usage is TRBV19 and J usage is TRBJ1-1, with D possibly being TRBD1 (5 bases). V was trimmed by 7 bases and J by 3 bases, leaving 21 bases between them. The germline gives CDR1 LNHDA, CDR2 SQIVND (reference sequence). This CDR3 spans 16 amino acids. The CDR3 DNA reads TGTGCCAGTACCTCTCCTCGGTGGGGGGAGGACACTGAAGCTTTCTTT. The encoded protein is CASTSPRWGEDTEAFF.

The count of this clone is one. The chain joins TRBV10-3 to TRBJ1-5; TRBD1 might be the D (6 bases). CDR1 is ENHRY, CDR2 SYGVKD, per germline. This CDR3 region has 16 residues. Trimming took off 0 bases at V and 6 bases at J, with 15 bases between the two ends. CDR3: CAISESDLGGFQPQHF. The DNA for the CDR3 is TGTGCCATCAGTGAGTCGGATCTAGGGGGATTTCAGCCCCAGCATTTT.

This clone showed up just once. The CDR3 sequence is CASSLAGMVTEAFF. The CDR3 coding sequence is TGTGCCAGCAGCTTAGCGGGCATGGTCACTGAAGCTTTCTTT. This sequence joins TRBV7-8 and TRBJ1-1, with D uncertain. The germline CDR1 and CDR2 sequences are SGHVS and FQNEAQ. V lost 0 bases, J lost 4 bases, and 9 bases lay in between. The CDR3 totals 14 residues.

V gene TRBV15 combines with J gene TRBJ1-5; TRBD1 aligns across 9 bases. Germline loops: CDR1 LNHNV, CDR2 YYDKDF (reference sequence). The trim removed 3 bases at V and 7 bases at J, leaving 13 bases unmatched. The CDR3 consists of 17 residues. The CDR3 protein is CATSRPSAGQGWQPQHF. CDR3 in DNA: TGTGCCACCAGCAGGCCCTCGGCGGGACAGGGCTGGCAGCCCCAGCATTTT.

The chain joins TRBV5-4 to TRBJ1-4, with unresolved D. CDR3 size: 14 residues. V was trimmed by 4 bases and J by 7 bases, leaving 14 bases between them. The V gene's germline CDR1 is SGHNT and CDR2 YYREEE (reference sequence). CDR3 sequence reads: CASSPRGPGEKLFF. CDR3 sequence (DNA): TGTGCCAGCAGCCCTCGCGGGCCTGGTGAAAAACTGTTTTTT.

Details on this clone: One junction end does not reproduce the germline sequence, and a read error may be involved. The chain links TRBV27 to TRBJ2-1, with TRBD2 matching 8 bases. Germline lookup yields CDR1 MNHEY and CDR2 SMNVEV (reference sequence). The CDR3 contains 15 residues. CDR3 bases: TGTGCCAGCAATTTAGCGGGACCCAGTTACAATGAGCAGTTCTTC. It translates to CASNLAGPSYNEQFF.

V usage is TRBV29-1 and J usage is TRBJ1-1; D ambiguous. Germline assignment: CDR1 SQVTM and CDR2 ANQGSEA. The CDR3 is made up of 10 amino acids. With 6 bases removed from V and 6 bases from J, the gap between germline ends came to 8 bases. The CDR3 spells CSVPEPEAFF. The DNA for the CDR3 is TGCAGCGTACCGGAACCTGAAGCTTTCTTT. Variable domain in full (rest from reference TRBV29-1 and TRBJ1-1): SAVISQKPSRDICQRGTSLTIQCQVDSQVTMMFWYRQQPGQSLTLIATANQGSEATYESGFVIDKFPISRPNLTFSTLTVSNMSPEDSSIYLCSVPEPEAFFGQGTRLTVV.

V gene TRBV5-4 combines with J gene TRBJ2-1; 7 bases align to TRBD1. The CDR3 sequence is 15 residues long. Unmatched junction bases numbered 10, after V lost 4 bases and J lost 6 bases. CDR1 is SGHNT, CDR2 YYREEE, per germline (reference sequence). The CDR3 spells CASSTGQVDLNEQFF. The DNA of the CDR3 is TGTGCCAGCAGCACCGGACAGGTTGATCTCAATGAGCAGTTCTTC.

The chain is built from TRBV30 and TRBJ2-1, with 8 bases lining up with TRBD1. Germline assignment: CDR1 GTSNPN and CDR2 SVGIG (reference sequence). The CDR3 covers 15 residues. Trimming cost V 2 bases and J 5 bases; bases outside gene matches: 8. The CDR3 loop is CAWSSWQGAHNEQFF. In nucleotides, the CDR3 is TGTGCCTGGAGTTCTTGGCAGGGGGCTCACAATGAGCAGTTCTTC. Combining the CDR3 with reference TRBV30 and TRBJ2-1 gives the whole variable domain SQTIHQWPATLVQPVGSPLSLECTVEGTSNPNLYWYRQAAGRGLQLLFYSVGIGQISSEVPQNLSASRPQDRQFILSSKKLLLSDSGFYLCAWSSWQGAHNEQFFGPGTRLTVL.

The sample holds one count of this clone. The gene calls are TRBV7-8 and TRBJ2-2; either TRBD1 or TRBD2 may fit D (6 bases each). V was clipped by 5 bases and J by 7 bases, with 17 bases between them. The germline CDR1 and CDR2 sequences are SGHVS and FQNEAQ. The CDR3 loop spans 15 amino acids. The CDR3 coding sequence is TGTGCCAGCAGCGATAGAGGGGGGCTGGTCGGGGAGCTGTTTTTT. Its protein product is CASSDRGGLVGELFF.

The chain has TRBV5-6 and TRBJ2-3; D call uncertain. The CDR3 loop spans 13 amino acids. The V gene lost 2 bases and the J gene lost 1 base, with 5 bases spanning the gap. Germline CDR1 is SGHDT and CDR2 is YYEEEE. DNA for the CDR3: TGTGCCAGCAGCTTTCAGGGCACAGATACGCAGTATTTT. Translation gives CASSFQGTDTQYF.

This clone came up a few times. The chain uses TRBV7-2 and TRBJ1-1; D may be TRBD1 (5 bases). Per the germline V gene, CDR1 is SGHTA and CDR2 is FQGNSA. Trimming removed 1 base from V and 6 bases from J, with 15 bases in between. The CDR3 consists of 15 residues. The CDR3 nucleotides read TGTGCCAGCAGCTTAGTTCCGGGACCACCTCCTGAAGCTTTCTTT. Encoded protein: CASSLVPGPPPEAFF.

V is TRBV19 and J is TRBJ1-1; no clear D. The CDR3 consists of 16 residues. Germline CDR1 is LNHDA and CDR2 is SQIVND (reference sequence). V was trimmed by 3 bases and J by 1 base, leaving 15 bases between them. The CDR3 loop is CASSIKVLEENTEAFF. CDR3 nucleotides: TGTGCCAGTAGTATTAAGGTTTTGGAGGAGAACACTGAAGCTTTCTTT.

Here the CDR3 DNA reads TGTGCCAGCAGCTTAGCGCTAGGATCCTACAATGAGCAGTTCTTC. Its translation is CASSLALGSYNEQFF. This chain connects TRBV7-6 to TRBJ2-1, with D uncertain. The CDR3 has 15 amino acids. Germline CDR1 is SGHVS and CDR2 is FNYEAQ. The V gene lost 0 bases and the J gene lost 1 base, with 7 bases spanning the gap.

The chain has TRBV28 and TRBJ1-2; no clear D gene. This CDR3 comprises 12 residues. Germline CDR1 and CDR2: MDHEN and SYDVKM. V lost 4 bases to trimming and J lost 7 bases, with 10 bases between them. As DNA, the CDR3 is TGTGCCAGCAGTTCCCGCCTCGGTGGCTACACCTTC. Encoded protein: CASSSRLGGYTF.